These 32 T cell receptor beta chains came from one sample sequenced in a study of technical replicates of blood from several donors. Some clones are missing from TCRdb's copy, which holds only in-frame ones; the method was immunoSEQ multiplex PCR. This sample carries over 65,000 clones, almost 98% of them seen once, and the ten largest clones take roughly 0.21%. Sequenced: T cells isolated from PBMCs. The receptor set was obtained from a human donor in good health.

This chain uses TRBV27 with TRBJ2-1; 7 bases align to TRBD1. The CDR3 length is 15 residues. With 0 bases clipped from V and 4 bases from J, the junction kept 3 bases outside the gene matches. Germline CDR1 reads MNHEY; CDR2 reads SMNVEV (reference sequence). The CDR3 is CASSLSGQRYNEQFF. As DNA, the CDR3 is TGTGCCAGCAGTTTATCGGGACAGAGGTACAATGAGCAGTTCTTC.

V is TRBV6-6 and J is TRBJ1-5; no reliable D call. V was cut by 6 bases and J by 0 bases, with 12 bases left in between. CDR1 MNHNY and CDR2 SVGAGI come from the germline V gene (reference sequence). This CDR3 has 15 residues. CDR3 in amino acids: CASRGGSFSNQPQHF. CDR3 DNA sequence: TGTGCCAGCAGGGGTGGTAGCTTTAGCAATCAGCCCCAGCATTTT.

V usage is TRBV5-1 and J usage is TRBJ2-5; 8 nucleotides agree with TRBD1. J gave up 4 bases and V 7 bases, and 18 bases lay outside the gene matches. Germline CDR1 is SGHRS and CDR2 is YFSETQ. The CDR3 covers 17 residues. In DNA, the CDR3 is TGCGCCAGCTCGCCCCCGACAGGGGCTTTTTTAGGAGAGACCCAGTACTTC. Its translation: CASSPPTGAFLGETQYF.

The V gene is TRBV18, the J gene TRBJ1-2; possible D gene TRBD1, 6 bases. The ends were cut back, 5 bases at V and 0 bases at J, with 16 bases in the middle. The CDR3 loop spans 16 amino acids. In germline, CDR1 is KGHSH, CDR2 LQKENI. CDR3 residues: CASSSQGTVSNYGYTF. The DNA for the CDR3 is TGTGCCAGCTCATCCCAGGGGACCGTTTCTAACTATGGCTACACCTTC. The whole variable domain, remainder taken from reference TRBV18 and TRBJ1-2, is NAGVMQNPRHLVRRRGQEARLRCSPMKGHSHVYWYRQLPEEGLKFMVYLQKENIIDESGMPKERFSAEFPKEGPSILRIQQVVRGDSAAYFCASSSQGTVSNYGYTFGSGTRLTVV.

In DNA form, the CDR3 reads TGCGCCAGCAGGTTAGGGGCGGGGGGTAACAATGAGCAGTTCTTC. It codes for CASRLGAGGNNEQFF. V is TRBV5-1 and J is TRBJ2-1; 8 positions match TRBD2. CDR3 size: 15 residues. Germline V gene sequence: CDR1 SGHRS, CDR2 YFSETQ. The J segment lost 5 bases and the V segment lost 5 bases, leaving 9 bases of the junction unmatched.

The chain carries TRBV4-1 and TRBJ1-6, with D hard to call. Germline V gives CDR1 MGHRA, CDR2 YSYEKL. With 2 bases removed from V and 7 bases from J, the gap between germline ends came to 12 bases. This CDR3 comprises 15 residues. The CDR3: CASSQLGLLNSPLHF. As DNA, the CDR3 is TGCGCCAGCAGCCAACTTGGACTTCTAAATTCACCCCTCCACTTT.

The genes are TRBV27 and TRBJ2-5; D is ambiguous. Germline V gives CDR1 MNHEY, CDR2 SMNVEV (reference sequence). Trimming cost V 4 bases and J 2 bases, with 14 bases left between them. The CDR3 spans 15 residues. The CDR3 loop is CASSSPASSQETQYF. The CDR3 DNA follows: TGTGCCAGCAGTTCACCAGCGAGTAGTCAAGAGACCCAGTACTTC.

The V call is TRBV27, the J call TRBJ2-7; a weak D match, TRBD1 (5 bases). The CDR3 runs to 14 residues. Germline assignment: CDR1 MNHEY and CDR2 SMNVEV (reference sequence). V lost 2 bases and J lost 4, with 12 bases in between. The CDR3 sequence: CASSLGQGIYEQYF. As DNA, the CDR3 is TGTGCCAGCAGTTTAGGGCAGGGAATATACGAGCAGTACTTC.

This sequence joins TRBV6-1 and TRBJ1-1; D gene unclear. The ends were cut back, 7 bases at V and 4 bases at J, with 13 bases in the middle. There are 13 residues in the CDR3. CDR1 is MNHNS and CDR2 is SASEGT in the germline V gene. For the CDR3, the DNA is TGTGCCAGCAACTCTCCCTGGAGCACTGAAGCTTTCTTT. Encoded protein: CASNSPWSTEAFF.

The chain employs TRBV29-1 and TRBJ1-4; TRBD1 might be the D (5 bases). V was cut by 4 bases and J by 4 bases, with 13 bases left in between. Germline-derived CDR1 and CDR2 are SQVTM and ANQGSEA. This CDR3 has 14 amino acids. The chain's CDR3 is CSVVSQGINEKLFF. The CDR3 DNA sequence: TGCAGCGTTGTGTCCCAGGGAATTAATGAAAAACTGTTTTTT.

The V call is TRBV18, the J call TRBJ1-6; 9 positions match TRBD1. The germline V gene encodes CDR1 KGHSH and CDR2 LQKENI. The V gene end was trimmed by 2 bases and the J gene end by 7 bases; junction bases not matched to a gene: 0. CDR3 length: 14 amino acids. The CDR3 coding sequence is TGTGCCAGCTCACCAGGGACAGGGAATTCACCCCTCCACTTT. Its protein is CASSPGTGNSPLHF.

The rearrangement joins TRBV5-6 to TRBJ1-2; the D gene is possibly TRBD1 (5 bases). The CDR3 consists of 14 residues. CDR1 is SGHDT and CDR2 is YYEEEE in the germline V gene. The ends were cut back, 2 bases at V and 4 bases at J, with 12 bases in the middle. The CDR3 here is CASSFSGPVYGYTF. CDR3 nucleotide sequence: TGTGCCAGCAGCTTCTCAGGGCCTGTCTATGGCTACACCTTC.

The chain is built from TRBV4-1 and TRBJ2-3; the match to TRBD1 covers 11 bases. The CDR3 is 16 amino acids. The V gene's germline CDR1 is MGHRA and CDR2 YSYEKL. With V trimmed by 4 bases and J by 1 base, 4 bases remained unmatched. CDR3 nucleotide sequence: TGCGCCAGCAGCCGCTCGGGACAGGGGGGCACAGATACGCAGTATTTT. It specifies CASSRSGQGGTDTQYF.

This chain's CDR3 is CASSVGTSTDTQYF. CDR3 DNA sequence: TGTGCCAGCAGCGTAGGGACTAGCACAGATACGCAGTATTTT. The rearrangement links TRBV9 to TRBJ2-3; possible D gene TRBD2, 5 bases. The CDR3 contains 14 residues. Germline lookup yields CDR1 SGDLS and CDR2 YYNGEE. Between the trimmed V and J ends, which lost 0 bases and 0 bases, there was a span of 5 bases.

The V gene is TRBV7-6, the J gene TRBJ1-5, with D perhaps matching TRBD1 (5 bases). Germline CDR1 SGHVS, CDR2 FNYEAQ. The V and J ends lost 2 bases and 0 bases respectively, with 14 bases between them. This CDR3 spans 17 amino acids. CDR3: CASSLRGGADSNQPQHF. Here the CDR3 DNA reads TGTGCCAGCAGCTTAAGAGGAGGGGCGGATAGCAATCAGCCCCAGCATTTT.

The chain joins TRBV4-1 to TRBJ2-3; 9 bases match TRBD2. The V gene end was trimmed by 5 bases and the J gene end by 3 bases; junction bases not matched to a gene: 21. The length of the CDR3 is 20 residues. Germline CDR1 MGHRA, CDR2 YSYEKL. CDR3 DNA: TGCGCCAGCAGCGCGCACTCGTCCACGGGACTAGCTGGAAGGACAGATACGCAGTATTTT. Its protein is CASSAHSSTGLAGRTDTQYF.

Here the CDR3 DNA reads TGTGCCAGCAACGGGAATAGCAATCAGCCCCAGCATTTT. Translation gives CASNGNSNQPQHF. The chain employs TRBV2 and TRBJ1-5; no definite D call. This CDR3 region has 13 residues. Germline V gene sequence: CDR1 SNHLY, CDR2 FYNNEI. Trimming cost V 7 bases and J 0 bases, with 7 bases left between them. Looking up the rest from reference TRBV2 and TRBJ1-5 gives the full variable domain: EPEVTQTPSHQVTQMGQEVILRCVPISNHLYFYWYRQILGQKVEFLVSFYNNEISEKSEIFDDQFSVERPDGSNFTLKIRSTKLEDSAMYFCASNGNSNQPQHFGDGTRLSIL.

The chain links TRBV2 to TRBJ1-2; 7 bases map to TRBD1. The CDR3 extends over 11 amino acids. Germline-derived CDR1 and CDR2 are SNHLY and FYNNEI. Trimming removed 10 bases from V and 8 bases from J; junction bases left unmatched: 7. CDR3 DNA sequence: TGTGCCACTGATAGGGGGCAGGGCTACACCTTC. Protein product: CATDRGQGYTF.

The J gene is TRBJ1-5, the V gene TRBV28; no clear D gene. Between the trimmed V and J ends, which lost 7 bases and 0 bases, there was a span of 7 bases. The germline V gene has CDR1 MDHEN and CDR2 SYDVKM. CDR3 size: 13 residues. CDR3 sequence: CASTPYSNQPQHF. CDR3 bases: TGTGCCAGCACCCCCTATAGCAATCAGCCCCAGCATTTT.

The rearrangement joins TRBV2 to TRBJ2-3; 14 nucleotides align to TRBD2. The CDR3 runs to 12 residues. The trim removed 11 bases at V and 8 bases at J, leaving 3 bases unmatched. Germline-derived CDR1 and CDR2 are SNHLY and FYNNEI. This CDR3 is CAGGTSGSTQYF. In DNA, the CDR3 is TGTGCCGGAGGGACTAGCGGGAGTACGCAGTATTTT.

V gene TRBV9 combines with J gene TRBJ2-7; D is perhaps TRBD1 (6 bases). Germline CDR1 SGDLS, CDR2 YYNGEE. The CDR3 spans 14 residues. V was clipped by 3 bases and J by 4 bases, with 14 bases between them. CDR3 bases: TGTGCCAGCAGCGAGACCGGGACACTATACGAGCAGTACTTC. It translates to CASSETGTLYEQYF.

V is TRBV19 and J is TRBJ1-6, with D possibly TRBD1 on 6 matching bases. Germline V lookup: CDR1 LNHDA, CDR2 SQIVND (reference sequence). Trimming took 6 bases from V and 0 from J, leaving 15 bases between them. The CDR3 is made up of 17 amino acids. The CDR3 coding sequence is TGTGCCAGTAGGATGGACAGTTCGAGCTCCTATAATTCACCCCTCCACTTT. The encoded protein is CASRMDSSSSYNSPLHF.

V usage is TRBV7-9 and J usage is TRBJ2-2; TRBD1 is a possible D gene (6 bases). Germline V gene data show CDR1 as SEHNR and CDR2 as FQNEAQ (reference sequence). The CDR3 is 15 residues long. Trimming took 7 bases from V and 1 from J, leaving 13 bases between them. The DNA for the CDR3 is TGTGCCAGCACCATTACAGGGAGGAACACCGGGGAGCTGTTTTTT. Amino acid sequence: CASTITGRNTGELFF.

This CDR3 reads CASSRPGGLFDTGELFF. CDR3 nucleotides: TGTGCCAGCAGCCGCCCGGGGGGGCTCTTCGACACCGGGGAGCTGTTTTTT. This chain links TRBV11-3 with TRBJ2-2; TRBD2 agrees at 8 bases. V trimming: 5 bases; J trimming: 3 bases; junction bases outside the gene matches: 11. This CDR3 has 17 residues. Looked up from germline, CDR1 is SGHNT and CDR2 is YENEEA.

The V gene is TRBV27, the J gene TRBJ2-2, with 11 bases aligning to TRBD2. Germline values: CDR1 MNHEY, CDR2 SMNVEV (reference sequence). The CDR3 consists of 15 residues. The V segment lost 6 bases and the J segment 8 bases; nucleotides outside the gene matches: 8. CDR3 region: CASRPGTSGGGELFF. The CDR3 nucleotides are TGTGCCAGCAGGCCAGGGACTAGCGGAGGAGGGGAGCTGTTTTTT.

The CDR3 DNA follows: TGTGCCAGCAGAGTTTCGGCGGGGGTTTGGGACGAGCAGTACTTC. This sequence encodes CASRVSAGVWDEQYF. The chain couples TRBV25-1 to TRBJ2-7; TRBD2 aligns across 7 bases. Trimming cost V 6 bases and J 5 bases; bases outside gene matches: 13. CDR3 length equals 15 residues. The germline V gene encodes CDR1 MGHDK and CDR2 SYGVNS.

V and J are TRBV6-4 and TRBJ1-2, with 7 positions matching TRBD1. Germline V gene lookup returns CDR1 MRHNA and CDR2 SNTAGT. The CDR3 is 16 amino acids. The V gene end was trimmed by 4 bases and the J gene end by 8 bases; junction bases not matched to a gene: 16. The DNA for the CDR3 is TGTGCCAGCAGTGCTCAGCGAGGGCCAGGGGGTGGAGGCTACACCTTC. As protein: CASSAQRGPGGGGYTF.

This clone was counted a single time. The J gene is TRBJ2-1, the V gene TRBV4-1, with D maybe TRBD2 (5 bases). The length of the CDR3 is 17 residues. The V gene lost 1 base and the J gene lost 7 bases, with 20 bases spanning the gap. Germline V lookup: CDR1 MGHRA, CDR2 YSYEKL. CDR3 in DNA: TGCGCCAGCAGCCAAGGAAAATTGCTAGCAGTTAGAAATGAGCAGTTCTTC. Translation gives CASSQGKLLAVRNEQFF.

The chain links TRBV27 to TRBJ2-5; perhaps TRBD2 as D (7 bases). Trimming took 3 bases from V and 2 from J, leaving 22 bases between them. There are 18 residues in the CDR3. Germline V gene lookup returns CDR1 MNHEY and CDR2 SMNVEV (reference sequence). CDR3 amino acids: CASSLTIEGGGIQETQYF. CDR3 sequence (DNA): TGTGCCAGCAGTTTGACGATTGAAGGGGGAGGGATACAAGAGACCCAGTACTTC.

This clone is a singleton in its sample. CDR3 coding DNA: TGTGCCAGCAGTTTATTAGGGGGTTGGGAGACCCAGTACTTC. This translates into CASSLLGGWETQYF. The chain is built from TRBV27 and TRBJ2-5; TRBD1 is a possible D gene (6 bases). V was shortened by 1 base and J by 5 bases, with 11 bases between the two germline ends. The length of the CDR3 is 14 residues. Per the germline V gene, CDR1 is MNHEY and CDR2 is SMNVEV (reference sequence).

This chain joins TRBV7-9 and TRBJ1-1; 8 bases align to TRBD1. J lost 0 bases, V lost 4 bases, and 1 base had no gene match. Germline values: CDR1 SEHNR, CDR2 FQNEAQ (reference sequence). This CDR3 is 14 amino acids long. For the CDR3, the DNA is TGTGCCAGCAGCTGGACAGGGATGAACACTGAAGCTTTCTTT. Protein sequence: CASSWTGMNTEAFF.

The chain has TRBV30 and TRBJ1-6; 10 nucleotides line up with TRBD1. Trimming took 2 bases from V and 11 from J; bases not matched to a gene: 6. CDR1 and CDR2 (germline): GTSNPN, SVGIG (reference sequence). This CDR3 is 14 amino acids long. The CDR3 is CAWSPGQGLPPLHF. In DNA form, the CDR3 reads TGTGCCTGGAGTCCGGGACAGGGGCTGCCACCCCTCCACTTT.